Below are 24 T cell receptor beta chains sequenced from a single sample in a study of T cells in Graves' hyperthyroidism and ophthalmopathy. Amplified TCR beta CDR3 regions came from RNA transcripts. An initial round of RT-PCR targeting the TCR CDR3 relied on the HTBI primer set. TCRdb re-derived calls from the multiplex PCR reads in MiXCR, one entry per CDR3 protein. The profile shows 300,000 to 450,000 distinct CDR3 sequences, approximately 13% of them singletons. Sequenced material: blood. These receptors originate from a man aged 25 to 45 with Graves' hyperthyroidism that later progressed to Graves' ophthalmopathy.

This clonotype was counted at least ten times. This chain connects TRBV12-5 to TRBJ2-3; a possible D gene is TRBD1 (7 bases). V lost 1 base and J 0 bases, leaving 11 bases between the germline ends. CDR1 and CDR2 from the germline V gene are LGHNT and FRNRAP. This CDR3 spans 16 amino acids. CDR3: CASGLGQGGSTDTQYF. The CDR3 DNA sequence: TGTGCTAGTGGTTTGGGGCAGGGGGGTAGCACAGATACGCAGTATTTT.

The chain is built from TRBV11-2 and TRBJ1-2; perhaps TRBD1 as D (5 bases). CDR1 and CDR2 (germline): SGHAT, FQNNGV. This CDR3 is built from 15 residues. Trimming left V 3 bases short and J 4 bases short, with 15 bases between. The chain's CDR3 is CASSLSPDSRYGYTF. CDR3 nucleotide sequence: TGTGCCAGCAGCTTGTCGCCTGACAGTCGCTATGGCTACACCTTC. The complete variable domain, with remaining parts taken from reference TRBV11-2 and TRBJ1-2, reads EAGVAQSPRYKIIEKRQSVAFWCNPISGHATLYWYQQILGQGPKLLIQFQNNGVVDDSQLPKDRFSAERLKGVDSTLKIQPAKLEDSAVYLCASSLSPDSRYGYTFGSGTRLTVV.

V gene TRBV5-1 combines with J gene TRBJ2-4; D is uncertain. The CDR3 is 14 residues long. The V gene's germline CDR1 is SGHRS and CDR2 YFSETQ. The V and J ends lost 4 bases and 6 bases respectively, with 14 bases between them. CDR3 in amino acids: CASSLPDLPNIQYF. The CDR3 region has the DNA TGCGCCAGCAGCCTCCCGGACCTGCCAAACATTCAGTACTTC.

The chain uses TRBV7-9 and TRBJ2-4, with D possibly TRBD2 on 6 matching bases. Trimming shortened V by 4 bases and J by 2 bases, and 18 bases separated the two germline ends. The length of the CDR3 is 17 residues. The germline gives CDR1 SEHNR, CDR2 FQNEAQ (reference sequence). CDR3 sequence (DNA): TGTGCCAGCAGCTCTACGGGGACTGTTTTGTCCAAAAACATTCAGTACTTC. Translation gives CASSSTGTVLSKNIQYF.

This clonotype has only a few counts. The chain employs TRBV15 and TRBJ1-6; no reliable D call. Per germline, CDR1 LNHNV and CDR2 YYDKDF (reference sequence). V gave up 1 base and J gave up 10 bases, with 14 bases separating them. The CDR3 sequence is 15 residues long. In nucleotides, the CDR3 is TGTGCCACCAGCAGAGGGGTGGCGGGAGAGTCACCCCTCCACTTT. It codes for CATSRGVAGESPLHF. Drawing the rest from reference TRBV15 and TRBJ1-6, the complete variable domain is DAMVIQNPRYQVTQFGKPVTLSCSQTLNHNVMYWYQQKSSQAPKLLFHYYDKDFNNEADTPDNFQSRRPNTSFCFLDIRSPGLGDTAMYLCATSRGVAGESPLHFGNGTRLTVT.

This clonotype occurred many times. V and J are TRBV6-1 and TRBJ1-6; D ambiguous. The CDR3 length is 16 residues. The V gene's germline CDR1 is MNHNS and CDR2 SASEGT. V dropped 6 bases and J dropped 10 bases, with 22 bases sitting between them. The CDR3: CASRPPPGLAGSPLHF. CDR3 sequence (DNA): TGTGCCAGCAGGCCCCCGCCTGGGTTGGCGGGATCACCCCTCCACTTT.

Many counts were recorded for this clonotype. The CDR3 coding sequence is TGTGCCAGCAGTACAGGGCACCCTGAGCTCAATGAGCAGTTCTTC. Protein: CASSTGHPELNEQFF. The chain links TRBV27 to TRBJ2-1; D possibly corresponds to TRBD1 (6 bases). Germline-derived CDR1 and CDR2 are MNHEY and SMNVEV (reference sequence). V was clipped by 5 bases and J by 6 bases, with 17 bases between them. This CDR3 has 15 residues.

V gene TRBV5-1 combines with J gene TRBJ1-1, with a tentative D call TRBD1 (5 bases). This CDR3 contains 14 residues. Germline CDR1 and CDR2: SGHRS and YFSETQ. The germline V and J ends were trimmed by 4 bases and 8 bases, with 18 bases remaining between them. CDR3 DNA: TGCGCCAGCAGCCGGGGGTGGGGAAGTCTGGAAGCTTTCTTT. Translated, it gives CASSRGWGSLEAFF.

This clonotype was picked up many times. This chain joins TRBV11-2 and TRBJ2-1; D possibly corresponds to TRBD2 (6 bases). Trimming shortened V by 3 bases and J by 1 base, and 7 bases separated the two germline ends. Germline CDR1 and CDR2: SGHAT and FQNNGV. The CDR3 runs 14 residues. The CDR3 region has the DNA TGTGCCAGCAGCTTCAGCGGGTCCTACAATGAGCAGTTCTTC. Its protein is CASSFSGSYNEQFF.

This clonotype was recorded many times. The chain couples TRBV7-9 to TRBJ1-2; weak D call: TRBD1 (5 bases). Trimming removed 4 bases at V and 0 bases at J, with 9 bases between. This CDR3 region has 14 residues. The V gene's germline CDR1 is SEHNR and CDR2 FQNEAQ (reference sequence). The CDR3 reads CASSSLTANYGYTF. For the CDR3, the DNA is TGTGCCAGCAGCTCGCTGACAGCTAACTATGGCTACACCTTC.

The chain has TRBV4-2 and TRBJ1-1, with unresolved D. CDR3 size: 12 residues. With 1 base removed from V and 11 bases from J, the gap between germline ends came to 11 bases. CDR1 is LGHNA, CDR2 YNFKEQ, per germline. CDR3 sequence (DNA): TGTGCCAGCAGCCAAGGGGGAACGGACGCTTTCTTT. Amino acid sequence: CASSQGGTDAFF.

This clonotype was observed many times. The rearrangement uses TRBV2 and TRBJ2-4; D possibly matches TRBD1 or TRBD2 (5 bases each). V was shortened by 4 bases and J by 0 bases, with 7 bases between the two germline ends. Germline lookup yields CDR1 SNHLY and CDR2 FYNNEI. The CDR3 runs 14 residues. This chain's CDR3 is CASSGGAAKNIQYF. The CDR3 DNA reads TGTGCCAGCAGTGGAGGGGCAGCCAAAAACATTCAGTACTTC.

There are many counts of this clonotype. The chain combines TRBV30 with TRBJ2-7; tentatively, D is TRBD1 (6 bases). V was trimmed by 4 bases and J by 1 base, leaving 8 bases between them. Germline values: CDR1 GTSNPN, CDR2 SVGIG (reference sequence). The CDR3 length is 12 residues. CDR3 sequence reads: CAWNQGSYEQYF. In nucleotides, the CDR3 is TGTGCCTGGAATCAGGGGTCCTACGAGCAGTACTTC.

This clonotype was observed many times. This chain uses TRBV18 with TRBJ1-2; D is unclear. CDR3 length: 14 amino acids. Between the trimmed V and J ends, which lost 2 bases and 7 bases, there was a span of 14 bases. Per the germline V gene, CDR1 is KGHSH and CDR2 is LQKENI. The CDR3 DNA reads TGTGCCAGCTCACCAGACCGGGAAGGTGGTGGCTACACCTTC. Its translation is CASSPDREGGGYTF.

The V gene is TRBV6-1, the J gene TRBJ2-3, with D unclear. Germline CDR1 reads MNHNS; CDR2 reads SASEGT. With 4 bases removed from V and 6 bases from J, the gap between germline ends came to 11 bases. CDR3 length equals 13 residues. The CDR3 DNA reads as TGTGCCAGCAGTGTTGGGGTATCGGATACGCAGTATTTT. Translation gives CASSVGVSDTQYF.

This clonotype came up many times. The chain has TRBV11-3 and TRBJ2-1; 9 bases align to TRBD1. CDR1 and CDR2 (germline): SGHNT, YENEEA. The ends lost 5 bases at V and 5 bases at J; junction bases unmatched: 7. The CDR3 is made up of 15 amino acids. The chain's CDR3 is CASSGAGQGDNEQFF. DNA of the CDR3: TGTGCCAGCAGCGGAGCGGGACAGGGAGACAATGAGCAGTTCTTC. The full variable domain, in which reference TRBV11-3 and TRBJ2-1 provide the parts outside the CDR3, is EAGVVQSPRYKIIEKKQPVAFWCNPISGHNTLYWYLQNLGQGPELLIRYENEEAVDDSQLPKDRFSAERLKGVDSTLKIQPAELGDSAVYLCASSGAGQGDNEQFFGPGTRLTVL.

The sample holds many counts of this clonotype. CDR3 sequence: CASSATQGRSTYEQYF. The CDR3 nucleotides are TGTGCCAGCAGCGCCACACAGGGGCGCAGCACCTACGAGCAGTACTTC. This chain links TRBV7-9 with TRBJ2-7; 7 bases map to TRBD1. V lost 5 bases, J lost 2 bases, and 12 bases stayed unmatched. Germline V gene lookup returns CDR1 SEHNR and CDR2 FQNEAQ (reference sequence). The CDR3 is 16 amino acids.

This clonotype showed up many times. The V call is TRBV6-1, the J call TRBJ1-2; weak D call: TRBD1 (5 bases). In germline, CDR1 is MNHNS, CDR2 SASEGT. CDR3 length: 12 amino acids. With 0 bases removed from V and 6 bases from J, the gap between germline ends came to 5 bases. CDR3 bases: TGTGCCAGCAGTGAAGCGGGACATGGCTACACCTTC. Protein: CASSEAGHGYTF.

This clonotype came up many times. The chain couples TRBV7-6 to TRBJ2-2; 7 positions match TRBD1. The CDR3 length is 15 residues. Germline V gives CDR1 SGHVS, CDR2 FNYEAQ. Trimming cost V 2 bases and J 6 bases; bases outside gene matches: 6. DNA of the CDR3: TGTGCCAGCAGCTTAAGGACAGGCTGGTCCGGGGAGCTGTTTTTT. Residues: CASSLRTGWSGELFF.

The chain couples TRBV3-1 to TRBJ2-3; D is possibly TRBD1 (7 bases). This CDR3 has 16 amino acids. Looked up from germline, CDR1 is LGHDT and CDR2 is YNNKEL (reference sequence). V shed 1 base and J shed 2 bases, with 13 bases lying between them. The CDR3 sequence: CASSQGGGTVTDTQYF. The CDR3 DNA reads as TGTGCCAGCAGCCAAGGTGGGGGGACAGTCACAGATACGCAGTATTTT.

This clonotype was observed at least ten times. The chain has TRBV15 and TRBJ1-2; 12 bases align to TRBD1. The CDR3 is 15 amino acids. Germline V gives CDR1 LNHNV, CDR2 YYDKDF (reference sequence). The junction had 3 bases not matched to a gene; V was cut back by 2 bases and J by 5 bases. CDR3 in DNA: TGTGCCACCAGCAGACCGGGACAGGGGGCATATGGCTACACCTTC. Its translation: CATSRPGQGAYGYTF.

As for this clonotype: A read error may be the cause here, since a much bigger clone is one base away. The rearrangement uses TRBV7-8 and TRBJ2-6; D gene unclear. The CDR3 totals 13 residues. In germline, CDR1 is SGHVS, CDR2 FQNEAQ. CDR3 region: CAGSSERANVLTF. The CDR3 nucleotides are TGTGCCGGCAGCTCAGAGCGGGCCAACGTCCTGACTTTC.

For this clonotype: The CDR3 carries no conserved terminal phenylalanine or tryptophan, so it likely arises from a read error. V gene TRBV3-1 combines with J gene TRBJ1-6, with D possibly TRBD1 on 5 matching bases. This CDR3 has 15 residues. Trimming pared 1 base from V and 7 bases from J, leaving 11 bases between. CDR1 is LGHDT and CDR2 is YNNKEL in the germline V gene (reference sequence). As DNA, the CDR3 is TGTGCCAGCAGCCAAGCGGGGCAGACAAATTCACCCCTCCACTGT. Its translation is CASSQAGQTNSPLHC.

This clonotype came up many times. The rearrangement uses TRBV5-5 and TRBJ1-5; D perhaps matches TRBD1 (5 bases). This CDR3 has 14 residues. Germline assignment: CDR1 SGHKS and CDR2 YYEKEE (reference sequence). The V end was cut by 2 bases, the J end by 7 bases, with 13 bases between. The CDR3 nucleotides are TGTGCCAGCAGCTTTTTGGGGGGTGGACAGCCCCAGCATTTT. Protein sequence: CASSFLGGGQPQHF.